The text below deals with one TCR beta chain. Its specificity is not known. These data come from a study of cytomegalovirus exposure and HLA in healthy donors. In the study overall: Across a few hundred genotyped donors, over 70% landed in the Caucasian-associated ancestry cluster. Regarding the study as a whole: It is likely that the observed cluster of highly shared sequence variants was a sequencing artifact. The study put 150 or so TCR beta chains on its list as cytomegalovirus-associated.

The PCR was carried out with 60 Vbeta primers and 13 Jbeta primers. Measured with immunoSEQ multiplex PCR; TCRdb has only the in-frame clones, and not every one. The sample contains more than 85,000 clones, roughly four fifths of which appear only once. Germline lookup yields CDR1 SGHTA and CDR2 FQGNSA. The CDR3 is 14 residues long. The ends were cut back, 6 bases at V and 4 bases at J, with 12 bases in the middle. Sequencing was carried out using PBMCs. The TCR sequence derives from a male donor in good health and CMV-seropositive. The chain carries TRBV7-2 and TRBJ2-2, with D tentatively TRBD1 (5 bases). This CDR3 is CASRPTDTTGELFF. CDR3 DNA: TGTGCCAGCAGACCAACGGACACCACCGGGGAGCTGTTTTTT.